The 29 T cell receptor beta chains below come from one sample, sequenced in a study of vaccination effects on CD4 cells after COVID-19. Antigen-specific CD4+ T cell clonotypes were called by their expansion after viral peptide-pool culture in ViraFEST. CD4+ T cell isolation took place after approximately 11 days of culture. Vaccine recipients had no previous SARS-CoV-2 infection; their nucleocapsid antibodies were negative. Sequencing used immunoSEQ multiplex PCR; TCRdb keeps in-frame clones, though not all of them. Here the sample spans about 43,000 clones, about 80% being singletons. For these receptors, no antigen is known. The source material was CD4+ T cells from PBMCs cultured with SARS-CoV-2 spike peptides, sampled before COVID-19 vaccination. These receptors all come from a human donor who received a COVID-19 vaccine.

The chain carries TRBV11-1 and TRBJ2-1; 10 nucleotides match TRBD2. Germline loops: CDR1 SGHAT, CDR2 FQDESV (reference sequence). The CDR3 extends over 16 amino acids. Losses at the gene ends were 6 bases for V and 3 bases for J; bases not matched to a gene: 8. The CDR3 here is CASSSRPSGGYNEQFF. The CDR3 nucleotides are TGTGCCAGCAGTTCCCGACCTAGCGGGGGCTACAATGAGCAGTTCTTC.

The chain recombines TRBV30 with TRBJ1-5, with D possibly being TRBD1 (6 bases). Per the germline V gene, CDR1 is GTSNPN and CDR2 is SVGIG (reference sequence). The CDR3 length is 14 residues. The V and J ends lost 6 bases and 0 bases respectively, with 12 bases between them. DNA of the CDR3: TGTGCCTGTTCGGGACAACTTAGCAATCAGCCCCAGCATTTT. Translated, it gives CACSGQLSNQPQHF.

The V and J genes are TRBV5-4 and TRBJ2-5; TRBD2 is a possible D gene (5 bases). CDR3 length equals 15 residues. Germline values: CDR1 SGHNT, CDR2 YYREEE (reference sequence). Trimming shortened V by 0 bases and J by 1 base, and 10 bases separated the two germline ends. In DNA, the CDR3 is TGTGCCAGCAGCTTGGGATCCCTAGCCCAAGAGACCCAGTACTTC. Translation: CASSLGSLAQETQYF.

The V call is TRBV29-1, the J call TRBJ2-3; D is undetermined. Trimming cost V 4 bases and J 6 bases, with 8 bases left between them. The CDR3 has 11 amino acids. CDR1 is SQVTM and CDR2 is ANQGSEA in the germline V gene. CDR3 in amino acids: CSVAELDTQYF. The DNA of the CDR3 is TGCAGCGTTGCAGAGTTGGATACGCAGTATTTT.

The chain has TRBV30 and TRBJ1-2; D gene uncertain. The ends were cut back, 0 bases at V and 5 bases at J, with 10 bases in the middle. The CDR3 is 13 residues long. Germline CDR1 and CDR2: GTSNPN and SVGIG (reference sequence). CDR3 DNA sequence: TGTGCCTGGAGTGTAACTGGGGATTATGGCTACACCTTC. Translation gives CAWSVTGDYGYTF.

The sample holds a few counts of this clone. The chain uses TRBV5-1 and TRBJ2-6; D not resolved. Trimming removed 7 bases at V and 2 bases at J, with 10 bases between. Looked up from germline, CDR1 is SGHRS and CDR2 is YFSETQ. CDR3 length: 14 amino acids. CDR3 region: CASQASTGANVLTF. Written as DNA, the CDR3 is TGCGCCAGCCAAGCGAGCACTGGGGCCAACGTCCTGACTTTC.

This chain connects TRBV5-4 to TRBJ2-2, with D perhaps TRBD2 (6 bases). The CDR3 spans 16 residues. Per the germline V gene, CDR1 is SGHNT and CDR2 is YYREEE (reference sequence). Trimming stripped 4 bases from V and 4 bases from J, with 17 bases between. CDR3 in amino acids: CASSPTGTPVTGELFF. As DNA, the CDR3 is TGTGCCAGCAGCCCCACCGGGACTCCAGTCACCGGGGAGCTGTTTTTT.

The CDR3 bases are TGTGCCAGCAGCGTAGGTCTGATGGGACTAGCGGTAGCAGATACGCAGTATTTT. Translation gives CASSVGLMGLAVADTQYF. The J gene is TRBJ2-3, the V gene TRBV9; 11 bases map to TRBD2. This CDR3 comprises 18 residues. Germline CDR1 SGDLS, CDR2 YYNGEE. V lost 0 bases to trimming and J lost 4 bases; unmatched junction nucleotides: 10.

The chain joins TRBV19 to TRBJ2-1; tentatively, D is TRBD2 (5 bases). CDR3 length: 15 residues. V was shortened by 3 bases and J by 4 bases, with 13 bases between the two germline ends. Germline loops: CDR1 LNHDA, CDR2 SQIVND (reference sequence). CDR3 in DNA: TGTGCCAGTAGTATGATCGCGGGCGGGTACAATGAGCAGTTCTTC. It specifies CASSMIAGGYNEQFF. Using reference TRBV19 and TRBJ2-1 for the parts outside the CDR3, the full variable domain is DGGITQSPKYLFRKEGQNVTLSCEQNLNHDAMYWYRQDPGQGLRLIYYSQIVNDFQKGDIAEGYSVSREKKESFPLTVTSAQKNPTAFYLCASSMIAGGYNEQFFGPGTRLTVL.

This clone turned up a few times. The chain has TRBV10-1 and TRBJ2-1; the match to TRBD1 covers 12 bases. V gave up 2 bases and J gave up 8 bases; unmatched junction bases: 4. Germline V gives CDR1 WNHNN, CDR2 SYGVQD (reference sequence). This CDR3 contains 15 residues. CDR3 in amino acids: CASSEGGTGGDEQFF. In nucleotides, the CDR3 is TGCGCCAGCAGTGAGGGTGGGACAGGGGGCGATGAGCAGTTCTTC.

This clone has only a few counts. This CDR3 reads CASSPKGPDTQYF. The CDR3 nucleotides are TGTGCCAGCAGCCCTAAAGGCCCAGATACGCAGTATTTT. This chain connects TRBV7-9 to TRBJ2-3; D gene unclear. From germline, CDR1 is SEHNR and CDR2 FQNEAQ (reference sequence). The CDR3 has 13 residues. Trimming stripped 5 bases from V and 4 bases from J, with 10 bases between.

The chain recombines TRBV23-1 with TRBJ2-1; perhaps TRBD2 as D (7 bases). TRBV23-1 is known as an ORF, though its function is uncertain. V shed 0 bases and J shed 6 bases, with 15 bases lying between them. The CDR3 contains 16 residues. The CDR3: CASSQSGPGEGNEQFF. The CDR3 bases are TGCGCCAGCAGTCAATCAGGGCCAGGGGAGGGCAATGAGCAGTTCTTC.

The rearrangement joins TRBV3-1 (or the pseudogene TRBV3-2) to TRBJ2-7; tentative D call: TRBD2 (6 bases). Per the germline V gene, CDR1 is LGHDT and CDR2 is YNNKEL (reference sequence). Trimming took 0 bases from V and 3 from J, leaving 12 bases between them. There are 15 residues in the CDR3. CDR3 coding DNA: TGTGCCAGCAGCCAAGATAGGCGGGAAGGCTACGAGCAGTACGTC. This gives the protein CASSQDRREGYEQYV.

The chain is built from TRBV5-4 and TRBJ1-2, with D perhaps TRBD1 (5 bases). CDR1 and CDR2 from the germline V gene are SGHNT and YYREEE (reference sequence). This CDR3 region has 15 residues. Deletions cut 4 bases from V and 3 bases from J, with 16 bases between. The CDR3, as DNA: TGTGCCAGCAGCCGGGACCTTATAGGGGACTATGGCTACACCTTC. Its protein is CASSRDLIGDYGYTF. The full variable domain, completed using reference TRBV5-4 and TRBJ1-2, is ETGVTQSPTHLIKTRGQQVTLRCSSQSGHNTVSWYQQALGQGPQFIFQYYREEENGRGNFPPRFSGLQFPNYSSELNVNALELDDSALYLCASSRDLIGDYGYTFGSGTRLTVV.

For this clone: Other DNA sequences within the sample encode an identical CDR3. The chain joins TRBV7-9 to TRBJ1-5; D is perhaps TRBD1 (5 bases). This CDR3 is built from 14 residues. Per germline, CDR1 SEHNR and CDR2 FQNEAQ (reference sequence). Trimming took 5 bases from V and 5 from J, leaving 13 bases between them. In DNA, the CDR3 is TGTGCCAGCAGCCCCGGGACCGGGGATCAGCCCCAGCATTTT. This gives the protein CASSPGTGDQPQHF. The variable domain in full, completed from reference TRBV7-9 and TRBJ1-5, reads DTGVSQNPRHKITKRGQNVTFRCDPISEHNRLYWYRQTLGQGPEFLTYFQNEAQLEKSRLLSDRFSAERPKGSFSTLEIQRTEQGDSAMYLCASSPGTGDQPQHFGDGTRLSIL.

This rearrangement joins TRBV6-5 to TRBJ1-4, with D possibly being TRBD1 (5 bases). Germline V gene data show CDR1 as MNHEY and CDR2 as SVGAGI. V lost 10 bases to trimming and J lost 3 bases, with 9 bases between them. CDR3 size: 12 residues. The CDR3 is CATTTANEKLFF. CDR3 coding DNA: TGTGCCACCACGACAGCTAATGAAAAACTGTTTTTT.

V is TRBV19 and J is TRBJ2-3, with D tentatively TRBD1 (6 bases). This CDR3 region has 14 residues. V lost 5 bases and J lost 2, with 11 bases in between. Germline V gene data show CDR1 as LNHDA and CDR2 as SQIVND (reference sequence). The CDR3 region is CASSLQGNTDTQYF. The CDR3 region has the DNA TGTGCCAGTAGTTTACAGGGTAACACAGATACGCAGTATTTT.

This clone is categorized as large (0.1 to 1%). V and J are TRBV5-8 and TRBJ2-2, with 11 bases lining up with TRBD1. This CDR3 region has 18 residues. Germline V gives CDR1 SGHTS, CDR2 YDEGEE. After removal of 4 bases from V and 0 bases from J, the junction contained 8 bases not matched to a gene. CDR3 in amino acids: CASSPGQGAPSNTGELFF. The CDR3 bases are TGTGCCAGCAGCCCCGGACAGGGGGCCCCTTCGAACACCGGGGAGCTGTTTTTT.

The chain links TRBV7-2 to TRBJ2-2; TRBD2 might be the D (6 bases). CDR3 length equals 14 residues. In germline, CDR1 is SGHTA, CDR2 FQGNSA. Trimming took 5 bases from V and 4 from J, leaving 11 bases between them. The CDR3 DNA is TGTGCCAGCAGCCGGGGGACGGGCACCGGGGAGCTGTTTTTT. It codes for CASSRGTGTGELFF.

The chain combines TRBV9 with TRBJ2-1; no clear D gene. Trimming took 1 base from V and 0 from J, leaving 5 bases between them. The V gene's germline CDR1 is SGDLS and CDR2 YYNGEE. The CDR3 covers 14 residues. The CDR3 DNA reads as TGTGCCAGCAGCGTACAAAGCTCCTACAATGAGCAGTTCTTC. It encodes CASSVQSSYNEQFF.

V gene TRBV10-3 combines with J gene TRBJ1-4; 11 nucleotides line up with TRBD1. CDR3 size: 13 residues. CDR1 ENHRY and CDR2 SYGVKD come from the germline V gene. V was clipped by 6 bases and J by 8 bases; unmatched bases: 2. Written as DNA, the CDR3 is TGTGCCATCAGGGGACAGGGGGAAGAAAAACTGTTTTTT. This codes for CAIRGQGEEKLFF.

The chain couples TRBV2 to TRBJ1-6; D is undetermined. V was cut by 7 bases and J by 7 bases, with 14 bases left in between. The CDR3 covers 14 residues. Germline lookup yields CDR1 SNHLY and CDR2 FYNNEI. In DNA form, the CDR3 reads TGTGCCAGCACAAGGCTTCTAGGGAATTCACCCCTCCACTTT. Translation gives CASTRLLGNSPLHF.

The genes are TRBV28 and TRBJ2-5, with TRBD1 matching over 8 bases. CDR3 length: 14 amino acids. Germline V gene data show CDR1 as MDHEN and CDR2 as SYDVKM. J gave up 5 bases and V 5 bases, and 7 bases lay outside the gene matches. In DNA, the CDR3 is TGTGCCAGCAGTCGACAGGGGAGTAGGGAGACCCAGTACTTC. The encoded protein is CASSRQGSRETQYF.

The V call is TRBV7-2, the J call TRBJ2-5, with no clear D. The germline V gene has CDR1 SGHTA and CDR2 FQGNSA. This CDR3 spans 14 amino acids. V was pared by 2 bases and J by 1 base, with 8 bases between. Here the CDR3 DNA reads TGTGCCAGCAGCTTACTGGGTACCCAAGAGACCCAGTACTTC. It translates to CASSLLGTQETQYF.

This chain connects TRBV5-1 to TRBJ2-5; no definite D call. Germline V gene data show CDR1 as SGHRS and CDR2 as YFSETQ. There are 13 residues in the CDR3. V gave up 4 bases and J gave up 5 bases, with 12 bases separating them. CDR3 residues: CASSEAMGETQYF. The CDR3 nucleotides read TGCGCCAGCAGCGAAGCAATGGGCGAGACCCAGTACTTC.

The V and J genes are TRBV6-1 and TRBJ2-7; a possible D gene is TRBD1 (5 bases). With 2 bases removed from V and 7 bases from J, the gap between germline ends came to 12 bases. The CDR3 runs 13 residues. CDR1 is MNHNS, CDR2 SASEGT, per germline. The CDR3 here is CASSEQGVREQYV. The CDR3 coding sequence is TGTGCCAGCAGTGAACAGGGTGTTCGGGAGCAGTACGTC.

This clone was seen a handful of times. The V gene is TRBV19, the J gene TRBJ1-4; D unclear. The V gene lost 4 bases and the J gene lost 16 bases, with 13 bases spanning the gap. This CDR3 has 11 amino acids. Germline V CDR1 and CDR2: LNHDA, SQIVND (reference sequence). The CDR3, as DNA: TGTGCCAGTAGTAAATCTCAAAAGTGGTTTTTT. Amino acid sequence: CASSKSQKWFF.

This clone has just a few counts. The genes are TRBV15 and TRBJ1-6; possibly TRBD1 for D (6 bases). In germline, CDR1 is LNHNV, CDR2 YYDKDF (reference sequence). CDR3 length: 16 residues. V lost 3 bases and J lost 6, with 15 bases in between. The DNA of the CDR3 is TGTGCCACCAGCAGGGCTCCAGGGGTCAGTAATTCACCCCTCCACTTT. It translates to CATSRAPGVSNSPLHF.

V is TRBV6-6 and J is TRBJ2-3; TRBD1 is a possible D gene (5 bases). The germline V gene encodes CDR1 MNHNY and CDR2 SVGAGI (reference sequence). This CDR3 spans 16 amino acids. The germline V and J ends were trimmed by 2 bases and 0 bases, with 12 bases remaining between them. For the CDR3, the DNA is TGTGCCAGCAGTTACCGGCAGGGTGGGAGCACAGATACGCAGTATTTT. Translating gives CASSYRQGGSTDTQYF.